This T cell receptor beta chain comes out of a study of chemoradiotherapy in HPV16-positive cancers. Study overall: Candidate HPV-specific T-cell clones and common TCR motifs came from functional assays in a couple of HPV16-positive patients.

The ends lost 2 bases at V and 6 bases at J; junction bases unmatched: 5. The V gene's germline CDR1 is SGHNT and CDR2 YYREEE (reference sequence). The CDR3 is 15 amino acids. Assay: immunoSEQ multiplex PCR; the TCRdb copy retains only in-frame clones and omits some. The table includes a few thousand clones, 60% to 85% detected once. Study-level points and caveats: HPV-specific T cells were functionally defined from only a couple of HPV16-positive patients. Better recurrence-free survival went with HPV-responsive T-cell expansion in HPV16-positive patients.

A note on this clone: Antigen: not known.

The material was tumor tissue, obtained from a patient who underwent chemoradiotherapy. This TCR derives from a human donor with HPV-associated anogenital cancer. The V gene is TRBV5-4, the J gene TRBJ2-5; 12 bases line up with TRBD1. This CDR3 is CASSFGTGGGKTQYF. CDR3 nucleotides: TGTGCCAGCAGCTTCGGGACAGGGGGCGGGAAGACCCAGTACTTC.